These 14 T cell receptor beta chains originate from one sample sequenced in a study of Graves' ophthalmopathy and Graves' hyperthyroidism (dated by TCRdb to the late 2010s). The sequencer was an Illumina HiSeq 2000. For repertoire sequencing, the TCR beta CDR3 regions were amplified from RNA transcripts. The first round was an RT-PCR using HTBI primers with the Qiagen OneStep RT-PCR kit, and this first round was followed by a second-round multiplex PCR, then size selection and purification. The public reads were quality trimmed at Q25 with fastp and then assembled into clones with MiXCR by TCRdb, keeping productive beta chains. Duplicate CDR3 protein sequences are folded into a single record with the most common DNA and genes. This sample is represented by 450,000 or so distinct CDR3 sequences; under 15% of them were singletons. The ten biggest clones cover about 10% of the sample. The material sequenced was blood. The receptor set was obtained from a woman aged 25 to 39 with Graves' ophthalmopathy. Donor details come from another sample of the same person, matched by shared clones.

This clonotype came up many times. A read error may be the cause here, since a much bigger clone is one base away. V gene TRBV7-9 combines with J gene TRBJ1-2, with TRBD1 matching over 8 bases. J gave up 4 bases and V 7 bases, and 5 bases lay outside the gene matches. Per the germline V gene, CDR1 is SEHNR and CDR2 is FQNEAQ (reference sequence). The CDR3 extends over 13 amino acids. The CDR3 is CASTLDRVYGYTF. CDR3 coding DNA: TGTGCCAGCACCCTGGACAGGGTCTATGGCTACACCTTC.

This clonotype was detected ten times or more. V usage is TRBV27 and J usage is TRBJ1-5; weak D call: TRBD1 (6 bases). V dropped 5 bases and J dropped 6 bases, with 20 bases sitting between them. Germline V gene data show CDR1 as MNHEY and CDR2 as SMNVEV (reference sequence). The length of the CDR3 is 16 residues. CDR3 region: CASSLDSRGKGQPQHF. In DNA form, the CDR3 reads TGTGCCAGCAGTCTCGACAGTAGGGGGAAAGGTCAGCCCCAGCATTTT.

The chain uses TRBV6-1 and TRBJ1-1, with D possibly being TRBD1 (6 bases). In germline, CDR1 is MNHNS, CDR2 SASEGT. V was cut by 6 bases and J by 2 bases, with 13 bases left in between. The CDR3 has 14 residues. The chain's CDR3 is CASSGQRKNTEAFF. CDR3 coding DNA: TGTGCCAGCAGCGGACAGAGAAAAAACACTGAAGCTTTCTTT.

This clonotype turned up a few times. The rearrangement links TRBV25-1 to TRBJ2-7; the match to TRBD1 covers 10 bases. The CDR3 consists of 14 residues. V lost 6 bases to trimming and J lost 7 bases; unmatched junction nucleotides: 9. Per the germline V gene, CDR1 is MGHDK and CDR2 is SYGVNS. The CDR3 region has the DNA TGTGCCAGCAGGAACCCGGGACAGGGGATGGAGCAGTACTTC. This sequence encodes CASRNPGQGMEQYF.

In this sample, this clonotype turned up a few times. The rearrangement links TRBV7-3 to TRBJ2-2; 10 positions match TRBD1. The CDR3 is 14 residues long. V dropped 4 bases and J dropped 7; count of bases not matched to a gene: 3. Per the germline V gene, CDR1 is SGHTA and CDR2 is FQGTGA. This CDR3 is CASSWRTGGGELFF. CDR3 coding DNA: TGTGCCAGCAGCTGGCGGACAGGGGGCGGGGAGCTGTTTTTT.

This clonotype has a count of ten or more. At one end, the junction sequence differs from germline, possibly due to a read error. The rearrangement uses TRBV27 and TRBJ1-5, with TRBD1 as a possible D gene (5 bases). The germline V gene has CDR1 MNHEY and CDR2 SMNVEV (reference sequence). The length of the CDR3 is 12 residues. CDR3 in amino acids: CASSLGGEPLYF. Written as DNA, the CDR3 is TGTGCCAGCAGTCTAGGAGGGGAACCCTTGTATTTT.

This clonotype was picked up many times. This chain links TRBV2 with TRBJ2-2, with D maybe TRBD2 (6 bases). Germline CDR1 is SNHLY and CDR2 is FYNNEI. V was clipped by 6 bases and J by 2 bases, with 10 bases between them. CDR3 length: 14 amino acids. The CDR3 coding sequence is TGTGCCAGCAGCGGGACTCCCAACACCGGGGAGCTGTTTTTT. Protein product: CASSGTPNTGELFF.

This clonotype occurred a few times. Here the CDR3 reads CASTLAGEAYEQYF. The CDR3 DNA sequence: TGTGCCAGCACCTTAGCGGGTGAGGCCTACGAGCAGTACTTC. The chain employs TRBV6-2 or TRBV6-3 and TRBJ2-7, with 7 bases aligning to TRBD2. The germline V gene has CDR1 MNHEY and CDR2 SVGEGT. The CDR3 is 14 amino acids. V lost 7 bases to trimming and J lost 2 bases; unmatched junction nucleotides: 8.

The chain is built from TRBV11-2 and TRBJ2-2; no reliable D call. CDR1 and CDR2 (germline): SGHAT, FQNNGV. The V and J ends lost 0 bases and 0 bases respectively, with 8 bases between them. The CDR3 totals 16 residues. For the CDR3, the DNA is TGTGCCAGCAGCTTAGAGCGGACCTCGAACACCGGGGAGCTGTTTTTT. This gives the protein CASSLERTSNTGELFF.

The table lists this clonotype with many counts. This chain links TRBV27 with TRBJ1-2, with TRBD1 matching over 7 bases. The CDR3 has 19 residues. J gave up 0 bases and V 6 bases, and 19 bases lay outside the gene matches. Germline assignment: CDR1 MNHEY and CDR2 SMNVEV (reference sequence). The DNA of the CDR3 is TGTGCCAGCAGCCCCTCGCGGGGGGGGACAGACCTAACTAACTATGGCTACACCTTC. Its translation is CASSPSRGGTDLTNYGYTF.

This clonotype was seen many times. This chain connects TRBV6-1 to TRBJ1-6; 10 nucleotides agree with TRBD1. The CDR3 is 17 amino acids. Germline-derived CDR1 and CDR2 are MNHNS and SASEGT. Trimming cost V 6 bases and J 6 bases; bases outside gene matches: 11. DNA of the CDR3: TGTGCCAGCAGACAAGCTCGGGACAGGGGCTTTAATTCACCCCTCCACTTT. This encodes CASRQARDRGFNSPLHF.

This clonotype occurred a few times. The genes are TRBV18 and TRBJ2-4; D gene uncertain. The CDR3 consists of 13 residues. With 0 bases removed from V and 8 bases from J, the gap between germline ends came to 8 bases. From germline, CDR1 is KGHSH and CDR2 LQKENI. The chain's CDR3 is CASSPPSAYIQYF. The CDR3 nucleotides read TGTGCCAGCTCACCACCATCAGCCTACATTCAGTACTTC.

The sample holds a few counts of this clonotype. V is TRBV30 and J is TRBJ1-1, with D unclear. Germline V gene sequence: CDR1 GTSNPN, CDR2 SVGIG (reference sequence). Trimming took 2 bases from V and 3 from J, leaving 7 bases between them. This CDR3 contains 12 residues. CDR3 protein: CAWSHLYTEAFF. Written as DNA, the CDR3 is TGTGCCTGGAGTCACCTGTACACTGAAGCTTTCTTT.

The chain employs TRBV5-1 and TRBJ2-7, with TRBD1 as a possible D gene (6 bases). The V end was cut by 0 bases, the J end by 5 bases, with 18 bases between. The V gene's germline CDR1 is SGHRS and CDR2 YFSETQ. CDR3 size: 16 residues. In DNA, the CDR3 is TGCGCCAGCAGCTTGGTACCCGGGACAAGAATCCACGAGCAGTACTTC. It encodes CASSLVPGTRIHEQYF.